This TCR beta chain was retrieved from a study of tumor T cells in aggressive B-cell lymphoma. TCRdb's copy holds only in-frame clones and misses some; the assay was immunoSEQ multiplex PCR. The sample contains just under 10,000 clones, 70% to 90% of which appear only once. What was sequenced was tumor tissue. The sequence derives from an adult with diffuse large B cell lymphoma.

In DNA form, the CDR3 reads TGTGCCATAGACCGACAGGGGGTCTATGGCTACACCTTC. Translating it yields CAIDRQGVYGYTF. The chain combines TRBV10-3 with TRBJ1-2; 9 bases are shared with TRBD1. CDR1 is ENHRY, CDR2 SYGVKD, per germline. The CDR3 is made up of 13 amino acids. J gave up 4 bases and V 9 bases, and 6 bases lay outside the gene matches.